This T cell receptor beta chain was identified during a study of T cell clusters in autoimmune cytopenias (dated by TCRdb to the late 2010s). Context from the whole study: Per sample, TRB sequencing gave a median depth of about 49,000 reads and a median of about 2,500 distinct TRB clonotypes. TRB and IGH repertoires from peripheral blood were sequenced in autoimmune cytopenia patients at active disease and during treatment follow-up, with healthy, CLL and autoimmune hepatitis controls included alongside. The goal of the study was to find out whether patients with autoimmune cytopenia have a disease-specific immune repertoire signature that could be used as a blood-based biomarker.

In the absence of a count, this clonotype is rated medium-sized (0.01 to 0.1%) from its frequency. What this receptor recognizes is not known. CDR1 and CDR2 are drawn from the germline V gene (reference sequence): LNHNV, YYDKDF. Measured from the cysteine to the phenylalanine, the CDR3 is 15 residues long. No nucleotide data were recorded. Results the study describes overall, beyond this receptor: The T cell clusters were only ever defined in silico, so experimental validation of their functional role was still needed. The GLIPH analysis suggested a lack of physiological T cell clusters in primary autoimmune cytopenia patients, since some 52 clusters were exclusive to healthy donors whereas 17 were exclusive to patients. Shifts in the TRB repertoire, including less even repertoires in secondary cytopenia and CLL, were mostly a reflection of lymphoma bias and not of autoimmunity. The cluster-lack signature was not seen for secondary cytopenia versus CLL, apparently masked by the dominant lymphoma-associated repertoire. Approximately 3-fold more exclusive TRB clusters were observed in healthy donors than in active autoimmune hepatitis patients, consistent with an autoimmunity-wide signature.

To amplify TRB rearrangements, a touch-down multiplex PCR protocol was run with the TRB-A and TRB-B primer pools combined in a single tube. Two consecutive PCR reactions with Phusion HS II polymerase added Illumina adapters and sample indices to the amplicons. Amplicons were gel-purified with the NucleoSpin Gel and PCR Clean-up kit, then quantified by Qubit and quality-checked on an Agilent 2100 Bioanalyzer. Sequencing of the libraries was performed on an Illumina MiSeq with 600-cycle, single-indexed, paired-end runs. Under the source paper's analysis protocol: Alignment and assembly of TRB reads were performed with MiXCR version 2.1.12 and the default MiXCR reference library. A clone was defined by each unique CDR3 nucleotide sequence, and the analysis included only productive sequences with two or more reads. Repertoire diversity was assessed by alpha-parameterized diversity profiles (alpha 0 to 5), including Shannon (alpha 1) and Simpson (alpha 2) indices, computed with an R script. Combinatorial TRB VJ usage was calculated with the tcR package and was compared between cohorts by principal component analysis performed with ade4. GLIPH was used to cluster TCRbeta CDR3s in pairs of cohorts matched for age and read depth, and a Wilcoxon test was used to compare cluster frequencies. TCRdb reprocessed the reads, and each CDR3 protein sequence is entered once, without DNA. The V and J calls were not made by the authors but by TCRdb's processing. The table kept for this sample lists 950 or so distinct CDR3 sequences. The ten largest clonotypes hold 58% of the sample.

For each sample, TRB amplification used 250 to 300 ng of peripheral blood genomic DNA, equal to about 38,000 genome equivalents. The V and J segments used are TRBV15 and TRBJ1-1; as DNA is missing, the TRBD1 call by TCRdb cannot be tested. Specimen: peripheral blood. The TCR originated in a human donor with an autoimmune cytopenia or autoimmune hepatitis (not recorded which). The CDR3 protein sequence reads: CATSRVRGLVTEAFF.